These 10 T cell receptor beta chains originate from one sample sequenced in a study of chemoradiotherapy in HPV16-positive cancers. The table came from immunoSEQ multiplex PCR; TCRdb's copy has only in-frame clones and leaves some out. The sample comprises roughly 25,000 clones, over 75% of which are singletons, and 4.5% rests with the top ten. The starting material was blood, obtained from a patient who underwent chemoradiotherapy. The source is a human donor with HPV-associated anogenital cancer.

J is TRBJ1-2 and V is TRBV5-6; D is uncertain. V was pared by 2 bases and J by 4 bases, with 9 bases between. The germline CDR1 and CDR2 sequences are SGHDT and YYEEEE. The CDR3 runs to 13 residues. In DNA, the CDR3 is TGTGCCAGCAGCTTCGGCGGGAGCTATGGCTACACCTTC. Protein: CASSFGGSYGYTF.

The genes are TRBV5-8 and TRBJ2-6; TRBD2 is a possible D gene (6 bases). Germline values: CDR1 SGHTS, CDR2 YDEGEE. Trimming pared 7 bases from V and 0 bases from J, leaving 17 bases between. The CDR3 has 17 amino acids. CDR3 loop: CASRLGGLSSGANVLTF. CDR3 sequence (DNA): TGTGCCAGCCGCCTCGGGGGATTGAGCTCTGGGGCCAACGTCCTGACTTTC.

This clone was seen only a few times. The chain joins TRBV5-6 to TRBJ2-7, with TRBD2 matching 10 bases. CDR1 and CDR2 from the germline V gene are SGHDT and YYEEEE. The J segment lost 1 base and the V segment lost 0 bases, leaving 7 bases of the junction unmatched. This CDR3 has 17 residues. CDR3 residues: CASSLEDPLAGSYEQYF. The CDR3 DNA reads TGTGCCAGCAGCTTGGAAGATCCACTAGCGGGGTCCTACGAGCAGTACTTC.

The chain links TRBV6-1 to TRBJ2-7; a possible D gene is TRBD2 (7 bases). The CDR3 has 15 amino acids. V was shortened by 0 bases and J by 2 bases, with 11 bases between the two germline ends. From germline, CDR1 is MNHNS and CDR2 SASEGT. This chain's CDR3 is CASSEAGGAPYEQYF. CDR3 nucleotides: TGTGCCAGCAGTGAAGCAGGGGGGGCTCCCTACGAGCAGTACTTC.

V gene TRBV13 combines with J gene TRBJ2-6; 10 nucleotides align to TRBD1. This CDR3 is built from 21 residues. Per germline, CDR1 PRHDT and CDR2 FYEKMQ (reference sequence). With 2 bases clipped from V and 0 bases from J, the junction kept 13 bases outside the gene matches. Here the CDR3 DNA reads TGTGCCAGCAGCTTATTCTTCATTGGGACAGGGGACCCCTCTGGGGCCAACGTCCTGACTTTC. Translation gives CASSLFFIGTGDPSGANVLTF. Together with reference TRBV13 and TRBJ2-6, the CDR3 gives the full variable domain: AAGVIQSPRHLIKEKRETATLKCYPIPRHDTVYWYQQGPGQDPQFLISFYEKMQSDKGSIPDRFSAQQFSDYHSELNMSSLELGDSALYFCASSLFFIGTGDPSGANVLTFGAGSRLTVL.

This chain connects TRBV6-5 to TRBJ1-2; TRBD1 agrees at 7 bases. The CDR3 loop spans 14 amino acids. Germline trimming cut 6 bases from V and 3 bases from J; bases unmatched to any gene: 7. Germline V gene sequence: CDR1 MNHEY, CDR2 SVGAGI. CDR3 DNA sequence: TGTGCCAGCAGAAGACAGGGTGTGGACTATGGCTACACCTTC. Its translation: CASRRQGVDYGYTF.

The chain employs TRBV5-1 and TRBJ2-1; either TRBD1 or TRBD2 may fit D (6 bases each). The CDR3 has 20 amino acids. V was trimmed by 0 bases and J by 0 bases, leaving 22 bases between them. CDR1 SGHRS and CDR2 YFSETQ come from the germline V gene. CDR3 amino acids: CASSLVGGTSLPSSYNEQFF. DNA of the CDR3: TGCGCCAGCAGCTTGGTGGGGGGCACTAGCCTCCCCAGCTCCTACAATGAGCAGTTCTTC.

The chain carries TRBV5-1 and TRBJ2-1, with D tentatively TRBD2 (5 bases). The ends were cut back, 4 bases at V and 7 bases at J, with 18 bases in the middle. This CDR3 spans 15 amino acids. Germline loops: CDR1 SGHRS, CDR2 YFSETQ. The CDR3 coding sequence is TGCGCCAGCAGCCTCCGCGGACTTGAAAGGAATGAGCAGTTCTTC. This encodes CASSLRGLERNEQFF.

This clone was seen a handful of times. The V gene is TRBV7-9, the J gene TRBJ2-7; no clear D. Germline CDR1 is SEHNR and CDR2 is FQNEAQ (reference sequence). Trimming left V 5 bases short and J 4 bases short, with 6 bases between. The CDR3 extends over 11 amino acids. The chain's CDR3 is CASSTYYEQYF. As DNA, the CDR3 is TGTGCCAGCAGCACTTATTACGAGCAGTACTTC.

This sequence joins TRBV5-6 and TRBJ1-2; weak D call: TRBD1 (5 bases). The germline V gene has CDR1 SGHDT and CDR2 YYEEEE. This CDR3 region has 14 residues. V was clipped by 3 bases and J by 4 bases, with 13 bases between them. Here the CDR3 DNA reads TGTGCCAGCAGCTCGCTCGTGGGGGGCTATGGCTACACCTTC. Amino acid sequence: CASSSLVGGYGYTF.